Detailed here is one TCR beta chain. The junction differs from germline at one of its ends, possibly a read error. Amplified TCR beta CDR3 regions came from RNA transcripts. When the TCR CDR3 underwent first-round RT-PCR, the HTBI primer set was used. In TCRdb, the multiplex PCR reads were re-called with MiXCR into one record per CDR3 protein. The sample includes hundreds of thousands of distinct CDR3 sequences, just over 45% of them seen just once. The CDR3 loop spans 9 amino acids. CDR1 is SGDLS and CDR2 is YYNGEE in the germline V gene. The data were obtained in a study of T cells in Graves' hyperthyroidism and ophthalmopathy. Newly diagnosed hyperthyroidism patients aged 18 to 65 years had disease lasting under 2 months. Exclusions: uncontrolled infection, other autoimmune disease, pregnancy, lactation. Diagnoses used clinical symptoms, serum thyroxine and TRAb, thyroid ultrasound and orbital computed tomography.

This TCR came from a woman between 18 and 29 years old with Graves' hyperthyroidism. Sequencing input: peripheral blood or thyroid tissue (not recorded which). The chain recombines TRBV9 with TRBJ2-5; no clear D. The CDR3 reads CASSHPQDF. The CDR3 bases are TGTGCCAGCAGTCATCCCCAGGACTTC. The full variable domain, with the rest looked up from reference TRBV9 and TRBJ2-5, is DSGVTQTPKHLITATGQRVTLRCSPRSGDLSVYWYQQSLDQGLQFLIQYYNGEERAKGNILERFSAQQFPDLHSELNLSSLELGDSALYFCASSHPQDFGPGTRLLVL.